Included here is one T cell receptor (beta chain) sequence, with context. Its antigen is as yet unknown. TCR beta CDR3 sequences were amplified from RNA transcripts. The primer set for the first-round RT-PCR of the TCR CDR3 was HTBI. In TCRdb, the multiplex PCR reads were re-called with MiXCR into one record per CDR3 protein. The sample includes 800,000 or so distinct CDR3 sequences, about two fifths seen only once; the top ten take about 8.9%. Thyroid ultrasound and orbital computed tomography, with clinical symptoms and serum thyroxine and TRAb, informed diagnoses. Germline V gene lookup returns CDR1 SEHNR and CDR2 FQNEAQ (reference sequence). The CDR3 runs to 14 residues. Between the trimmed V and J ends, which lost 5 bases and 11 bases, there was a span of 19 bases. The source of the sample is a study of T cells in Graves' hyperthyroidism and ophthalmopathy. Broader study findings: Prediction of ophthalmopathy progression came a median roughly 7.1 months pre-onset.

This clonotype was sampled from a man aged 18 to 29 with Graves' hyperthyroidism. The sequencing sample was made of blood. The chain is built from TRBV7-9 and TRBJ1-5; D is ambiguous. This chain's CDR3 is CASSQPSGRETQHF. In DNA form, the CDR3 reads TGTGCCAGCAGCCAGCCTAGCGGAAGGGAGACCCAGCATTTT.